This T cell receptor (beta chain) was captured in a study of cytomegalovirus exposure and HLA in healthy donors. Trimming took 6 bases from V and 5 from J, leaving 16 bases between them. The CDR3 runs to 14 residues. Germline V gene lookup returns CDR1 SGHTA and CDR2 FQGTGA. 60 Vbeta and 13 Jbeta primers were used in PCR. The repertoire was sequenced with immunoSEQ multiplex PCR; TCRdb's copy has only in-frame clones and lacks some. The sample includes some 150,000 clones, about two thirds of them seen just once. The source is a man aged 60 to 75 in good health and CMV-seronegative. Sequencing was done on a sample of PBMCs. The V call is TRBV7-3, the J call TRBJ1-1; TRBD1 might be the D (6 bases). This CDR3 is CASRRQVVDTEAFF. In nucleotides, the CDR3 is TGTGCCAGCAGGAGACAGGTGGTAGATACTGAAGCTTTCTTT.